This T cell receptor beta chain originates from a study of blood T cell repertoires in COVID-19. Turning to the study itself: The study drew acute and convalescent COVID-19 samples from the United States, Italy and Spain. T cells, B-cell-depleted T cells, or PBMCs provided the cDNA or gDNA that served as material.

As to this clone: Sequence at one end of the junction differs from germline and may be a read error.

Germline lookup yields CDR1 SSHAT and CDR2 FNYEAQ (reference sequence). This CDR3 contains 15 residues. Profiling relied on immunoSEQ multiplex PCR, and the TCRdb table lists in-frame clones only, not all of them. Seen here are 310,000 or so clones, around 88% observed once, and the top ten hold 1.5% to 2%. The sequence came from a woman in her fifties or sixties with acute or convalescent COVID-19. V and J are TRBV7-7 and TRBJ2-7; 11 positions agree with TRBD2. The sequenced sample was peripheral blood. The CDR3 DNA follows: TGTGCTAGCAGCCCAGGGGGACTAGCGGAATACGAGCAGTACTTC. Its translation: CASSPGGLAEYEQYF.